The clone carrying this TCR beta chain was observed many times. Its antigen is still unknown. No donor was unhealthy or non-Caucasian. The CDR3 contains 14 residues. V was pared by 3 bases and J by 4 bases, with 3 bases of the junction left unmatched. Germline-derived CDR1 and CDR2 are MNHEY and SVGAGI. TCRdb re-derived calls from the 5' RACE reads in MiXCR, one entry per CDR3 protein. The sample includes about 430,000 distinct CDR3 sequences, around 20% of them seen just once. The data originate from a study of identical twins. Whole-study findings and limits: Analyses of zero insertions could, in part, be confounded by invariant MAIT and iNKT cells.

J is TRBJ1-5 and V is TRBV6-5, with 7 bases identical to TRBD1. The sample consisted of naive T cells sorted from blood. This TCR was sampled from a man aged 45-60 years in good health. CDR3 loop: CASSYTRGNQPQHF. The CDR3, as DNA: TGTGCCAGCAGTTATACCAGGGGGAATCAGCCCCAGCATTTT.